This TCR beta chain was identified during a study of Graves' ophthalmopathy and Graves' hyperthyroidism. Amplified TCR beta CDR3 regions were obtained using RNA transcripts as template. RT-PCR in the first round used HTBI primers; a second-round multiplex PCR followed. Each CDR3 protein is one row after TCRdb ran MiXCR on the multiplex PCR reads. The sample consists of about 370,000 distinct CDR3 sequences, about a sixth of them appearing once. This clonotype was seen ten or more times. Trimming removed 0 bases from V and 5 bases from J, with 16 bases in between. CDR3 length: 16 residues. Per the germline V gene, CDR1 is MNHEY and CDR2 is SMNVEV (reference sequence).

The V gene is TRBV27, the J gene TRBJ1-2; no definite D call. What was sequenced was peripheral blood. The receptor was derived from an adult woman with stable Graves' hyperthyroidism. CDR3 loop: CASSLSGISQTYGYTF. In DNA, the CDR3 is TGTGCCAGCAGTTTATCCGGCATTAGTCAGACATATGGCTACACCTTC.